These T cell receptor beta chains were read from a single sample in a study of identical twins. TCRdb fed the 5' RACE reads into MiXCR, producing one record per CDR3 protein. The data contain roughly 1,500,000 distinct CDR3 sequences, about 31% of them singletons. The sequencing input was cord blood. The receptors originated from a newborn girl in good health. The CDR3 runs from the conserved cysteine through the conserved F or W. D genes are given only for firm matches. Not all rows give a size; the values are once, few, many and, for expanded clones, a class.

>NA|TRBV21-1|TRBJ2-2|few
CASSPYRGSNTGELFF
TGTGCCAGCAGCCCTTACAGGGGGTCGAACACCGGGGAGCTGTTTTTT
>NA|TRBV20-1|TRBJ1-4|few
CSVRPSDYNEKLFF
TGCAGTGTCCGGCCCTCAGATTATAATGAAAAACTGTTTTTT
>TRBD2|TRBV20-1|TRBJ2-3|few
CSARDFGSGRADTQYF
TGCAGTGCTAGAGACTTTGGGAGCGGGAGGGCAGATACGCAGTATTTT
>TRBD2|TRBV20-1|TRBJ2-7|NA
CSANLLAGGHEQYF
TGCAGTGCTAACCTACTAGCGGGAGGTCACGAGCAGTACTTC
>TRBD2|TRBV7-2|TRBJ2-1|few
CASSRGRQGSNEQFF
TGTGCCAGCAGCCGCGGGAGACAAGGGTCCAATGAGCAGTTCTTC
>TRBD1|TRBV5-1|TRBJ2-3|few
CASSFGQGEDTQYF
TGCGCCAGCAGCTTCGGACAGGGGGAAGATACGCAGTATTTT
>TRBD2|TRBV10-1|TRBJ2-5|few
CASSELGAGDYETQYF
TGCGCCAGCAGTGAGTTGGGAGCGGGGGATTATGAGACCCAGTACTTC
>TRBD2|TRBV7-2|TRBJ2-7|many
CASSLERGGYEQYF
TGTGCCAGCAGCTTAGAGCGGGGGGGCTACGAGCAGTACTTC
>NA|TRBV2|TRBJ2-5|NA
CASIPDSRPYNEQYF
TGTGCCAGCATCCCGGACAGCCGCCCCTACAATGAGCAGTACTTC
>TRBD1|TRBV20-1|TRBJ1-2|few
CSATGPGGFNYGYTF
TGCAGTGCGACTGGACCAGGGGGGTTTAACTATGGCTACACCTTC
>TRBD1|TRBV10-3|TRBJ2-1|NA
CASSAPTGGNEQFF
TGTGCCAGCAGTGCTCCAACAGGGGGCAATGAGCAGTTCTTC
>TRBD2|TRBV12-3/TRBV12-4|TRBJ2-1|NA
CASRKPRLAGLNEQFF
TGTGCCAGCAGAAAGCCCCGACTAGCGGGCCTCAATGAGCAGTTCTTC
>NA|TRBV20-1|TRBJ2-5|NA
CSAREVEETQYF
TGCAGTGCTAGAGAGGTCGAAGAGACCCAGTACTTC
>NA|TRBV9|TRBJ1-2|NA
CASSVHTSYGYTF
TGTGCCAGCAGCGTTCATACTAGCTATGGCTACACCTTC
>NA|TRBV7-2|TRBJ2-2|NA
CASSLEIGELFF
TGTGCCAGCAGCTTAGAAATCGGGGAGCTGTTTTTT
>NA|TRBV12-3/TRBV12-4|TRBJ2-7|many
CASSPGHPYEQYF
TGTGCCAGCAGTCCGGGACACCCCTACGAGCAGTACTTC
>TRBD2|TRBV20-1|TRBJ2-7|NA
CSAIGTSSHEQYF
TGCAGTGCTATTGGGACTAGCAGCCACGAGCAGTACTTC
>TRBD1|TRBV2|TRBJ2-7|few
CASNMGQGPYEQYF
TGTGCCAGCAACATGGGACAGGGCCCATACGAGCAGTACTTC
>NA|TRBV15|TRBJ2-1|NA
CATSVTPSSYNEQFF
TGTGCCACCAGCGTCACCCCTAGCTCCTACAATGAGCAGTTCTTC
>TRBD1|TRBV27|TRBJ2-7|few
CASSIRQGTYEQYF
TGTGCCAGCAGTATCCGACAGGGAACCTACGAGCAGTACTTC
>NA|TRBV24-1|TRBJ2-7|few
CATQQSRGTYEQYF
TGTGCCACCCAGCAATCTCGGGGGACCTACGAGCAGTACTTC
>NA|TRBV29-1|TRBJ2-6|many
CSVRSSGANVLTF
TGCAGCGTTCGAAGCTCTGGGGCCAACGTCCTGACTTTC
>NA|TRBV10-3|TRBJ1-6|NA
CAISESQGTGNNSPLHF
TGTGCCATCAGTGAGTCCCAGGGTACGGGCAATAATTCACCCCTCCACTTT
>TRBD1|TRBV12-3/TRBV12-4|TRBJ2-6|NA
CASSRQGISGANVLTF
TGTGCCAGCAGCCGACAGGGAATCTCTGGGGCCAACGTCCTGACTTTC
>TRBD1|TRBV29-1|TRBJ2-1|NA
CSGGQSPYNEQFF
TGCAGCGGGGGACAGAGCCCCTACAATGAGCAGTTCTTC
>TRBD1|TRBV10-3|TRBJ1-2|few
CAIRPDRGPYGYTF
TGTGCCATCAGACCTGACAGGGGTCCCTATGGCTACACCTTC
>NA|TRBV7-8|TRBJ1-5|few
CASSHRVGSNQPQHF
TGTGCCAGCAGTCACAGGGTTGGGAGCAATCAGCCCCAGCATTTT
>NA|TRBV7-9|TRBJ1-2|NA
CASSLNPTGYGYTF
TGTGCCAGCAGCTTGAACCCCACGGGCTATGGCTACACCTTC
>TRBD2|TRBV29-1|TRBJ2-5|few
CSVVLLAGGQETQYF
TGCAGCGTTGTCTTGCTAGCGGGGGGCCAAGAGACCCAGTACTTC
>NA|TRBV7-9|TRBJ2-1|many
CASSPGQTHNEQFF
TGTGCCAGCAGCCCCGGGCAGACACACAATGAGCAGTTCTTC
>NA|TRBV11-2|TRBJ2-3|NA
CASSLDLLAEPSTDTQYF
TGTGCCAGCAGCTTAGATCTCTTGGCGGAACCTAGCACAGATACGCAGTATTTT
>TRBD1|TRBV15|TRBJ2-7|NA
CATSGDRGPEDEQYF
TGTGCCACCAGCGGAGACAGGGGCCCCGAGGACGAGCAGTACTTC
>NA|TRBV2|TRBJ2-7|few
CASSDWGQTYEQYF
TGTGCCAGCAGTGATTGGGGGCAAACCTACGAGCAGTACTTC
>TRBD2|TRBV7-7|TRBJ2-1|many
CASSHRLAPYNEQFF
TGTGCCAGCAGTCATAGACTAGCCCCCTACAATGAGCAGTTCTTC
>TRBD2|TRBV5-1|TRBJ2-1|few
CASSFLSGRAGNEQFF
TGCGCCAGCAGCTTCCTTAGCGGGAGGGCCGGGAATGAGCAGTTCTTC